A selection of T cell receptor beta chains follows, all from one sample in a study of T cells in localized non-small cell lung cancer. Profiled with immunoSEQ multiplex PCR; TCRdb holds only in-frame clones, not every one. Found here are 45,000 to 55,000 clones, 80% to 90% of them singletons; the top ten hold 15% to 20%. The sample in question was peripheral blood, obtained before any cancer treatment. The origin of the receptors is a male donor aged 60 or older with stage III squamous cell lung carcinoma. Each CDR3 is given with its conserved first and last residue. Each record gives: V gene, J gene, D gene, clone size, CDR3 DNA, CDR3 protein. D genes are given only for firm matches. Part of the rows lack a size; the others show once, few, many or a class for expanded clones.

v_gene: TRBV9
j_gene: TRBJ2-5
d_gene: -
abundance: -
CDR3nt: TGTGCCAGCAGCGTGGTCGACCGGGAGACCCAGTACTTC
CDR3aa: CASSVVDRETQYF

v_gene: TRBV28
j_gene: TRBJ1-5
d_gene: -
abundance: -
CDR3nt: TGTGCCAGCAGTTCCAGGGAGTACAATCAGCCCCAGCATTTT
CDR3aa: CASSSREYNQPQHF

v_gene: TRBV19
j_gene: TRBJ2-7
d_gene: -
abundance: once
CDR3nt: TGTGCCAGTAGTATAGGGGGCAAGTGGGGCGAGCAGTACTTC
CDR3aa: CASSIGGKWGEQYF

v_gene: TRBV6-5
j_gene: TRBJ2-2
d_gene: -
abundance: -
CDR3nt: TGTGCCAGCAAGGCAGGAGGGAACGGGGAGCTGTTTTTT
CDR3aa: CASKAGGNGELFF

v_gene: TRBV6-5
j_gene: TRBJ1-2
d_gene: -
abundance: few
CDR3nt: TGTGCCACCCGACGAGCCGATGGCTACACCTTC
CDR3aa: CATRRADGYTF

v_gene: TRBV10-3
j_gene: TRBJ1-2
d_gene: TRBD1
abundance: -
CDR3nt: TGTGCCATCAAAAGACAGGGGGACGCTGGCTACACCTTC
CDR3aa: CAIKRQGDAGYTF

v_gene: TRBV7-2
j_gene: TRBJ2-1
d_gene: -
abundance: once
CDR3nt: TGTGCCAGCAGCTTAGGTCTTGGGGTCAATGAGCAGTTCTTC
CDR3aa: CASSLGLGVNEQFF

v_gene: TRBV15
j_gene: TRBJ2-2
d_gene: -
abundance: -
CDR3nt: TGTGCCACCAGCAGAGATAATCTAGGGACCGGGGAGCTGTTTTTT
CDR3aa: CATSRDNLGTGELFF

v_gene: TRBV2
j_gene: TRBJ2-7
d_gene: TRBD2
abundance: -
CDR3nt: TGTGCCAGCAACCTCGGCGGGAGGTCCCACGAGCAGTACTTC
CDR3aa: CASNLGGRSHEQYF

v_gene: TRBV28
j_gene: TRBJ1-1
d_gene: -
abundance: -
CDR3nt: TGTGCCAGCAGTTCCGGTTTCGGCCGATACACTGAAGCTTTCTTT
CDR3aa: CASSSGFGRYTEAFF

v_gene: TRBV18
j_gene: TRBJ1-1
d_gene: TRBD1
abundance: -
CDR3nt: TGTGCCAGCCTTACAGGGGACAACACTGAAGCTTTCTTT
CDR3aa: CASLTGDNTEAFF

v_gene: TRBV5-6
j_gene: TRBJ2-5
d_gene: TRBD2
abundance: few
CDR3nt: TGTGCCAGCAGTACCTGGGGGGGACCCACCCAGTACTTC
CDR3aa: CASSTWGGPTQYF

v_gene: TRBV5-4
j_gene: TRBJ2-3
d_gene: -
abundance: -
CDR3nt: TGTGCCAGCAGCCCGGCGGGCACAGATACGCAGTATTTT
CDR3aa: CASSPAGTDTQYF

v_gene: TRBV6-5
j_gene: TRBJ1-5
d_gene: -
abundance: -
CDR3nt: TGTGCCAGCAGTTATTACGGGCCGGATCAGCCCCAGCATTTT
CDR3aa: CASSYYGPDQPQHF

v_gene: TRBV19
j_gene: TRBJ1-2
d_gene: -
abundance: -
CDR3nt: TGTGCCAGTAGTACAAGGGGACTAGCCCAAACGGGTGGCTACACCTTC
CDR3aa: CASSTRGLAQTGGYTF

v_gene: TRBV27
j_gene: TRBJ2-3
d_gene: -
abundance: -
CDR3nt: TGTGCCAGCAGTTCCTTAGTGGCAGGGGATACGCAGTATTTT
CDR3aa: CASSSLVAGDTQYF

v_gene: TRBV4-3
j_gene: TRBJ1-3
d_gene: -
abundance: -
CDR3nt: TGCGCCAGCAGCCAAGAAATTGGTGTTTACTCTGGAAACACCATATATTTT
CDR3aa: CASSQEIGVYSGNTIYF

v_gene: TRBV5-1
j_gene: TRBJ2-1
d_gene: -
abundance: once
CDR3nt: TGCGCCAGCAGCGCCCTTGGAGACAGCCGGGCCGATGAGCAGTTCTTC
CDR3aa: CASSALGDSRADEQFF

v_gene: TRBV7-2
j_gene: TRBJ2-2
d_gene: TRBD2
abundance: -
CDR3nt: TGTGCCAGCAGCTTCCTAGCGGGGGGAGGCGGGGAGCTGTTTTTT
CDR3aa: CASSFLAGGGGELFF

v_gene: TRBV9
j_gene: TRBJ1-2
d_gene: TRBD1
abundance: -
CDR3nt: TGTGCCAGCAGCCCCTCGACAGGGCGGACTATTGGCTACACCTTC
CDR3aa: CASSPSTGRTIGYTF

v_gene: TRBV7-9
j_gene: TRBJ2-7
d_gene: TRBD2
abundance: -
CDR3nt: TGTGCCAGCAGCCCCGGGGGGGGGTCCTACGAGCAGTACTTC
CDR3aa: CASSPGGGSYEQYF

v_gene: TRBV21-1
j_gene: TRBJ2-3
d_gene: -
abundance: -
CDR3nt: TGTGCCAGCAGCAAAGAGGGCGGACAGGGGGCAGATACGCAGTATTTT
CDR3aa: CASSKEGGQGADTQYF

v_gene: TRBV5-6
j_gene: TRBJ1-2
d_gene: -
abundance: -
CDR3nt: TGTGCCAGCAGCTTGGAGGGGACTTCTAACTATGGCTACACCTTC
CDR3aa: CASSLEGTSNYGYTF

v_gene: TRBV18
j_gene: TRBJ1-1
d_gene: -
abundance: many
CDR3nt: TGTGCCAGCTCACCGGGGTACACTGAAGCTTTCTTT
CDR3aa: CASSPGYTEAFF

v_gene: TRBV28
j_gene: TRBJ1-2
d_gene: -
abundance: once
CDR3nt: TGTGCCAGCAGTCCCCCGACAGGTTACAACTATGGCTACACCTTC
CDR3aa: CASSPPTGYNYGYTF